Listed below are T cell receptor beta chains from one sample, sequenced in a study of beta chain features in type 1 diabetes. Repertoires were generated with immunoSEQ multiplex PCR, while TCRdb's copy carries only in-frame clones and drops some. The sample comprises about 640,000 clones, 9.5% to 15% of which are singletons, and around 0.12% rests with the top ten. The sample comprised naive CD4+ T cells from blood. The receptors originated from a man aged 25 to 40 with type 1 diabetes. CDR3s include the opening cysteine and the closing phenylalanine or tryptophan. The D gene is left open where the match is weak. The size field is filled for only some rows; it gives once, few, many or a size class.

cdr3_aa: CASSSQGQSSYEQYF; cdr3_nt: TGTGCCAGCAGCTCCCAGGGACAGAGCTCCTACGAGCAGTACTTC; j_call: TRBJ2-7; v_call: TRBV7-2; cdr3_length: 15; d_call: TRBD1; clone_size: .
cdr3_aa: CASSLEGRWQPSEQFF; cdr3_nt: TGCGCCAGCAGCTTGGAGGGCAGGTGGCAACCGTCTGAGCAGTTCTTC; j_call: TRBJ2-1; v_call: TRBV5-1; cdr3_length: 16; d_call: .; clone_size: few
cdr3_aa: CASSLGREAPQHF; cdr3_nt: TGTGCCAGCAGTTTAGGGAGGGAGGCGCCCCAGCATTTT; j_call: TRBJ1-5; v_call: TRBV28; cdr3_length: 13; d_call: .; clone_size: .
cdr3_aa: CASSPPTRIETQYF; cdr3_nt: TGTGCCAGCTCACCACCGACCCGAATAGAGACCCAGTACTTC; j_call: TRBJ2-5; v_call: TRBV18; cdr3_length: 14; d_call: .; clone_size: .
cdr3_aa: CASRRDRVSRDGYTF; cdr3_nt: TGTGCCAGTAGAAGGGACAGGGTTTCGAGGGATGGCTACACCTTC; j_call: TRBJ1-2; v_call: TRBV19; cdr3_length: 15; d_call: TRBD1; clone_size: .
cdr3_aa: CAWSLGVQETQYF; cdr3_nt: TGTGCCTGGAGTCTGGGGGTTCAGGAGACCCAGTACTTC; j_call: TRBJ2-5; v_call: TRBV30; cdr3_length: 13; d_call: .; clone_size: few
cdr3_aa: CASSHSGTEETQYF; cdr3_nt: TGTGCCAGTAGTCACTCCGGGACTGAAGAGACCCAGTACTTC; j_call: TRBJ2-5; v_call: TRBV19; cdr3_length: 14; d_call: .; clone_size: .
cdr3_aa: CASSSQGIQETQYF; cdr3_nt: TGTGCCAGCAGTTCCCAGGGTATCCAAGAGACCCAGTACTTC; j_call: TRBJ2-5; v_call: TRBV28; cdr3_length: 14; d_call: .; clone_size: .
cdr3_aa: CASSQREGPYEQYF; cdr3_nt: TGTGCCAGCAGCCAAAGGGAGGGTCCCTACGAGCAGTACTTC; j_call: TRBJ2-7; v_call: TRBV25-1; cdr3_length: 14; d_call: TRBD2; clone_size: .
cdr3_aa: CTSSQDGAGQETQYF; cdr3_nt: TGCACCAGCAGCCAAGATGGGGCAGGGCAAGAGACCCAGTACTTC; j_call: TRBJ2-5; v_call: TRBV1; cdr3_length: 15; d_call: .; clone_size: few
cdr3_aa: CASSGEDGFEQYF; cdr3_nt: TGTGCCAGCAGCGGAGAGGACGGCTTCGAGCAGTACTTC; j_call: TRBJ2-7; v_call: TRBV6-5; cdr3_length: 13; d_call: .; clone_size: .
cdr3_aa: CASSQEGVGQGNGELFF; cdr3_nt: TGCGCCAGCAGCCAAGAGGGGGTGGGACAGGGGAACGGGGAGCTGTTTTTT; j_call: TRBJ2-2; v_call: TRBV4-3; cdr3_length: 17; d_call: TRBD1; clone_size: .
cdr3_aa: CASRPTGTEGSGELFF; cdr3_nt: TGTGCCAGCCGACCTACCGGGACAGAAGGATCCGGGGAGCTGTTTTTT; j_call: TRBJ2-2; v_call: TRBV9; cdr3_length: 16; d_call: TRBD1; clone_size: few
cdr3_aa: CSVEDEAGGDTQYF; cdr3_nt: TGCAGCGTTGAAGACGAGGCAGGGGGCGATACGCAGTATTTT; j_call: TRBJ2-3; v_call: TRBV29-1; cdr3_length: 14; d_call: TRBD1; clone_size: .
cdr3_aa: CASSDFRGVRETQYF; cdr3_nt: TGTGCCAGCAGTGACTTCCGGGGGGTCAGGGAGACCCAGTACTTC; j_call: TRBJ2-5; v_call: TRBV2; cdr3_length: 15; d_call: TRBD2; clone_size: few
cdr3_aa: CASSAGTSTNEKLFF; cdr3_nt: TGTGCCAGCAGCGCTGGGACATCAACTAATGAAAAACTGTTTTTT; j_call: TRBJ1-4; v_call: TRBV5-4; cdr3_length: 15; d_call: .; clone_size: few
cdr3_aa: CASSPGQGGNSPLHF; cdr3_nt: TGCGCCAGCAGCCCAGGACAGGGAGGGAATTCACCCCTCCACTTT; j_call: TRBJ1-6; v_call: TRBV5-1; cdr3_length: 15; d_call: TRBD1; clone_size: .
cdr3_aa: CASSQGTTGGITDTQYF; cdr3_nt: TGCGCCAGCAGCCAAGGAACTACAGGGGGGATCACAGATACGCAGTATTTT; j_call: TRBJ2-3; v_call: TRBV4-3; cdr3_length: 17; d_call: TRBD1; clone_size: few
cdr3_aa: CAWETSKNIQYF; cdr3_nt: TGTGCCTGGGAAACTAGCAAAAACATTCAGTACTTC; j_call: TRBJ2-4; v_call: TRBV30; cdr3_length: 12; d_call: .; clone_size: few
cdr3_aa: CASSPRDSLSIDTQYF; cdr3_nt: TGTGCCAGCAGCCCCCGGGACAGCTTGTCAATAGATACGCAGTATTTT; j_call: TRBJ2-3; v_call: TRBV7-8; cdr3_length: 16; d_call: TRBD1; clone_size: few
cdr3_aa: CASSEHWTGDLGGYTF; cdr3_nt: TGTGCCAGCAGTGAACATTGGACTGGCGACTTGGGGGGCTACACCTTC; j_call: TRBJ1-2; v_call: TRBV25-1; cdr3_length: 16; d_call: .; clone_size: few
cdr3_aa: CASSPRGLKDNSPLHF; cdr3_nt: TGTGCCAGCAGCCCCAGGGGGCTTAAGGATAATTCACCCCTCCACTTT; j_call: TRBJ1-6; v_call: TRBV9; cdr3_length: 16; d_call: TRBD1; clone_size: few
cdr3_aa: CASSARQTRAPSGNTIYF; cdr3_nt: TGTGCCAGCAGCGCCCGACAGACGCGAGCCCCCTCTGGAAACACCATATATTTT; j_call: TRBJ1-3; v_call: TRBV9; cdr3_length: 18; d_call: .; clone_size: .
cdr3_aa: CASSRDRRDSPLHF; cdr3_nt: TGTGCCAGCAGCCGGGACCGACGGGATTCACCCCTCCACTTT; j_call: TRBJ1-6; v_call: TRBV7-2; cdr3_length: 14; d_call: .; clone_size: .
cdr3_aa: CSVRAGGNNEQFF; cdr3_nt: TGCAGCGTTAGAGCGGGCGGAAACAATGAGCAGTTCTTC; j_call: TRBJ2-1; v_call: TRBV29-1; cdr3_length: 13; d_call: .; clone_size: .
cdr3_aa: CASSLGGKESDTQYF; cdr3_nt: TGCGCCAGCAGCTTGGGTGGTAAGGAATCAGATACGCAGTATTTT; j_call: TRBJ2-3; v_call: TRBV5-1; cdr3_length: 15; d_call: .; clone_size: .
cdr3_aa: CAAYRGGHSPLHF; cdr3_nt: TGTGCCGCGTACAGGGGAGGACATTCACCCCTCCACTTT; j_call: TRBJ1-6; v_call: TRBV30; cdr3_length: 13; d_call: TRBD1; clone_size: .
cdr3_aa: CASSLGQGSYNEQFF; cdr3_nt: TGCGCCAGCAGCTTGGGACAGGGGTCCTACAATGAGCAGTTCTTC; j_call: TRBJ2-1; v_call: TRBV5-1; cdr3_length: 15; d_call: TRBD1; clone_size: .
cdr3_aa: CASSSNGNTGELFF; cdr3_nt: TGTGCCAGCAGCTCAAACGGGAACACCGGGGAGCTGTTTTTT; j_call: TRBJ2-2; v_call: TRBV7-2; cdr3_length: 14; d_call: .; clone_size: .
cdr3_aa: CASSLPGTGMYEQYF; cdr3_nt: TGTGCCAGCAGCTTACCGGGGACAGGGATGTACGAGCAGTACTTC; j_call: TRBJ2-7; v_call: TRBV7-2; cdr3_length: 15; d_call: TRBD1; clone_size: .
cdr3_aa: CASSSRDSSNEKLFF; cdr3_nt: TGTGCCAGCAGTTCCAGGGACAGTAGTAATGAAAAACTGTTTTTT; j_call: TRBJ1-4; v_call: TRBV6-5; cdr3_length: 15; d_call: TRBD1; clone_size: .
cdr3_aa: CASRPGGQGLGEQYF; cdr3_nt: TGTGCCAGCAGGCCAGGGGGACAGGGGTTGGGAGAGCAGTACTTC; j_call: TRBJ2-7; v_call: TRBV27; cdr3_length: 15; d_call: TRBD1; clone_size: few
cdr3_aa: CASSVAATAPEAFF; cdr3_nt: TGTGCCAGCAGCGTAGCGGCGACTGCGCCGGAAGCTTTCTTT; j_call: TRBJ1-1; v_call: TRBV9; cdr3_length: 14; d_call: .; clone_size: few
cdr3_aa: CASSPSGQGADYGYTF; cdr3_nt: TGTGCCAGCAGCCCCTCGGGACAGGGGGCAGACTATGGCTACACCTTC; j_call: TRBJ1-2; v_call: TRBV9; cdr3_length: 16; d_call: TRBD1; clone_size: .
cdr3_aa: CASSLTGRSDYEQYF; cdr3_nt: TGCGCCAGCAGCCTCACCGGACGGTCCGATTACGAGCAGTACTTC; j_call: TRBJ2-7; v_call: TRBV4-1; cdr3_length: 15; d_call: .; clone_size: .
cdr3_aa: CASSVAGSGNTIYF; cdr3_nt: TGTGCCAGCAGCGTAGCAGGGTCTGGAAACACCATATATTTT; j_call: TRBJ1-3; v_call: TRBV9; cdr3_length: 14; d_call: .; clone_size: .
cdr3_aa: CASSPGALANYGYTF; cdr3_nt: TGCGCCAGCAGCCCCGGCGCCCTCGCTAACTATGGCTACACCTTC; j_call: TRBJ1-2; v_call: TRBV4-3; cdr3_length: 15; d_call: .; clone_size: .
cdr3_aa: CASSGTTSNEQFF; cdr3_nt: TGTGCCAGCAGCGGGACTACCAGTAATGAGCAGTTCTTC; j_call: TRBJ2-1; v_call: TRBV2; cdr3_length: 13; d_call: TRBD2; clone_size: .
cdr3_aa: CASRIGGSYNEQFF; cdr3_nt: TGTGCCAGCAGGATAGGGGGCTCCTACAATGAGCAGTTCTTC; j_call: TRBJ2-1; v_call: TRBV25-1; cdr3_length: 14; d_call: .; clone_size: few
cdr3_aa: CASSRSNTEAFF; cdr3_nt: TGTGCCAGCTCTCGGTCGAACACTGAAGCTTTCTTT; j_call: TRBJ1-1; v_call: TRBV6-5; cdr3_length: 12; d_call: .; clone_size: few
cdr3_aa: CASSTGGTTNYEQYF; cdr3_nt: TGCGCCAGCAGCACCGGGGGAACCACCAACTACGAGCAGTACTTC; j_call: TRBJ2-7; v_call: TRBV5-1; cdr3_length: 15; d_call: .; clone_size: .
cdr3_aa: CASSVQSGANVLTF; cdr3_nt: TGTGCCAGCAGTGTTCAGTCTGGGGCCAACGTCCTGACTTTC; j_call: TRBJ2-6; v_call: TRBV2; cdr3_length: 14; d_call: .; clone_size: few
cdr3_aa: CASSPVAGGLDTQYF; cdr3_nt: TGTGCCAGCAGCCCAGTAGCGGGGGGGCTGGATACGCAGTATTTT; j_call: TRBJ2-3; v_call: TRBV7-2; cdr3_length: 15; d_call: TRBD2; clone_size: few
cdr3_aa: CASSPAQGAPYEQYF; cdr3_nt: TGCGCCAGCAGCCCGGCGCAGGGGGCACCCTACGAGCAGTACTTC; j_call: TRBJ2-7; v_call: TRBV5-1; cdr3_length: 15; d_call: TRBD1; clone_size: .
cdr3_aa: CASSLAGGRTDTQYF; cdr3_nt: TGTGCCAGCAGCTTAGCGGGCGGGAGGACAGATACGCAGTATTTT; j_call: TRBJ2-3; v_call: TRBV7-2; cdr3_length: 15; d_call: TRBD2; clone_size: .
cdr3_aa: CASSLSRTSYNEQFF; cdr3_nt: TGTGCCAGCAGCTTGAGCAGGACATCCTACAATGAGCAGTTCTTC; j_call: TRBJ2-1; v_call: TRBV11-3; cdr3_length: 15; d_call: .; clone_size: few
cdr3_aa: CASSKLIWRETQYF; cdr3_nt: TGTGCCAGCAGCAAATTAATCTGGAGGGAGACCCAGTACTTC; j_call: TRBJ2-5; v_call: TRBV21-1; cdr3_length: 14; d_call: .; clone_size: .
cdr3_aa: CSVPGGFAGGSDTQYF; cdr3_nt: TGCAGCGTCCCCGGGGGGTTCGCGGGCGGGTCAGATACGCAGTATTTT; j_call: TRBJ2-3; v_call: TRBV29-1; cdr3_length: 16; d_call: TRBD2; clone_size: few
cdr3_aa: CAWSVRAGPQETQYF; cdr3_nt: TGTGCCTGGAGTGTACGTGCGGGCCCCCAAGAGACCCAGTACTTC; j_call: TRBJ2-5; v_call: TRBV30; cdr3_length: 15; d_call: .; clone_size: .
cdr3_aa: CASRPSGGGTDTQYF; cdr3_nt: TGTGCCAGCCGTCCGAGCGGGGGCGGCACAGATACGCAGTATTTT; j_call: TRBJ2-3; v_call: TRBV7-2; cdr3_length: 15; d_call: TRBD2; clone_size: few
cdr3_aa: CASSQTQNSPLHF; cdr3_nt: TGTGCCAGCAGCCAAACACAGAATTCACCCCTCCACTTT; j_call: TRBJ1-6; v_call: TRBV7-9; cdr3_length: 13; d_call: .; clone_size: few
cdr3_aa: CASSADRIPNYGYTF; cdr3_nt: TGTGCCAGCAGCGCTGACCGAATTCCTAACTATGGCTACACCTTC; j_call: TRBJ1-2; v_call: TRBV9; cdr3_length: 15; d_call: .; clone_size: .
cdr3_aa: CSVKGQGSNQPQHF; cdr3_nt: TGCAGCGTTAAGGGGCAGGGGAGCAATCAGCCCCAGCATTTT; j_call: TRBJ1-5; v_call: TRBV29-1; cdr3_length: 14; d_call: .; clone_size: few
cdr3_aa: CASSQEEGSRNEQFF; cdr3_nt: TGTGCCAGCAGCCAAGAAGAGGGCTCGAGGAATGAGCAGTTCTTC; j_call: TRBJ2-1; v_call: TRBV14; cdr3_length: 15; d_call: .; clone_size: .